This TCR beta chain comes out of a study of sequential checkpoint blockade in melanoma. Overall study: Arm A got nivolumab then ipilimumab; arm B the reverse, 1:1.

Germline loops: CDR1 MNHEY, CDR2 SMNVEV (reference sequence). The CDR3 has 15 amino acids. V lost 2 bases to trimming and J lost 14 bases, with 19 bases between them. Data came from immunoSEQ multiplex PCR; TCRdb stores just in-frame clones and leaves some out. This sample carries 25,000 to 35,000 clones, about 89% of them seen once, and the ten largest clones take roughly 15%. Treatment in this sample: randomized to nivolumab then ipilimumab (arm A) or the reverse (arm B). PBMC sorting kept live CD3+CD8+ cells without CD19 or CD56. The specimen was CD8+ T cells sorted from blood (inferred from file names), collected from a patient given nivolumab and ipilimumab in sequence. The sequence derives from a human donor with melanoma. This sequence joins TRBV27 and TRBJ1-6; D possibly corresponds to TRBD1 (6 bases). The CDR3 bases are TGTGCCAGCAGTTTAGAGGGGGGGGCGGGATTCACCCTCCACTTT. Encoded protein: CASSLEGGAGFTLHF.